Shown below are 15 T cell receptor beta chains from a single sample sequenced in a study of T-cell memory formation after mild COVID-19. One entry per CDR3 protein, called by TCRdb with MiXCR from the 5' RACE reads. The sample lists 250,000 to 300,000 distinct CDR3 sequences, around 15% occurring once. The sample consisted of PBMCs or a T cell subset sorted from them (not recorded which). The source of these receptors is a young man who had mild COVID-19 (a few samples of this study predate the infection). Cell type and time point are not known.

DNA for the CDR3: TGCGCCAGCAGGGTCGACAGGGGGCCCGGGAATGAGCAGTTCTTC. Translating gives CASRVDRGPGNEQFF. The chain combines TRBV23-1 with TRBJ2-1; 10 bases align to TRBD1. TRBV23-1 falls under the ORF class, with uncertain function. Losses at the gene ends were 6 bases for V and 7 bases for J; bases not matched to a gene: 9. The CDR3 is made up of 15 amino acids.

CDR3 protein: CATSDLGDEQFF. The CDR3 coding sequence is TGTGCCACCAGTGATTTGGGGGATGAGCAGTTCTTC. This sequence joins TRBV24-1 and TRBJ2-1; D is ambiguous. Germline CDR1 KGHDR, CDR2 SFDVKD. Trimming took 0 bases from V and 8 from J, leaving 4 bases between them. The CDR3 is made up of 12 amino acids.

This clonotype was recorded many times. The chain is built from TRBV5-1 and TRBJ2-3; the D call may be TRBD1 or TRBD2 (6 bases each). Germline V gives CDR1 SGHRS, CDR2 YFSETQ. Trimming left V 3 bases short and J 2 bases short, with 13 bases between. CDR3 length: 15 residues. The CDR3 loop is CASSSRGLSTDTQYF. DNA of the CDR3: TGCGCCAGCAGCTCTCGGGGGCTGTCCACAGATACGCAGTATTTT.

In this sample, this clonotype turned up a few times. The rearrangement uses TRBV5-5 and TRBJ2-5; the match to TRBD1 covers 11 bases. The trim removed 3 bases at V and 5 bases at J, leaving 9 bases unmatched. CDR3 length: 16 amino acids. Germline lookup yields CDR1 SGHKS and CDR2 YYEKEE (reference sequence). The CDR3 DNA is TGTGCCAGCAGCTATTCGGACAGGGGGCGAGTCGAGACCCAGTACTTC. Protein product: CASSYSDRGRVETQYF.

The chain combines TRBV24-1 with TRBJ1-5; D gene uncertain. Germline lookup yields CDR1 KGHDR and CDR2 SFDVKD. CDR3 size: 12 residues. The germline V and J ends were trimmed by 4 bases and 5 bases, with 5 bases remaining between them. CDR3 amino acids: CATSDPDQPQHF. CDR3 DNA sequence: TGTGCCACCAGTGACCCAGATCAGCCCCAGCATTTT.

In its sample, this clonotype was seen a few times. The chain is built from TRBV7-9 and TRBJ2-1; D is undetermined. CDR1 is SEHNR, CDR2 FQNEAQ, per germline (reference sequence). This CDR3 has 15 residues. Trimming took off 0 bases at V and 2 bases at J, with 8 bases between the two ends. CDR3 nucleotides: TGTGCCAGCAGCTTAGCTACTAACCCCTACAATGAGCAGTTCTTC. It specifies CASSLATNPYNEQFF.

This clonotype was observed a few times. The chain carries TRBV29-1 and TRBJ2-3; the D gene is possibly TRBD2 (5 bases). This CDR3 contains 13 residues. Germline lookup yields CDR1 SQVTM and CDR2 ANQGSEA. The V gene lost 4 bases and the J gene lost 5 bases, with 13 bases spanning the gap. The CDR3 here is CSVVRGGGDTQYF. CDR3 coding DNA: TGCAGCGTTGTTCGGGGTGGTGGAGATACGCAGTATTTT.

The chain is built from TRBV29-1 and TRBJ2-3; TRBD1 matches 11 bases. The germline CDR1 and CDR2 sequences are SQVTM and ANQGSEA. The CDR3 spans 14 residues. V shed 8 bases, J shed 0 bases, and the junction held 4 bases outside the gene matches. The CDR3 coding sequence is TGCAGCACTGGACAGGGGGCCAGCACAGATACGCAGTATTTT. Protein sequence: CSTGQGASTDTQYF.

There are a few counts of this clonotype. The chain joins TRBV4-1 to TRBJ2-5, with 7 bases lining up with TRBD1. Per germline, CDR1 MGHRA and CDR2 YSYEKL. The CDR3 sequence is 13 residues long. V lost 4 bases to trimming and J lost 6 bases; unmatched junction nucleotides: 5. This chain's CDR3 is CASSLTGEQTQYF. In DNA form, the CDR3 reads TGCGCCAGCAGCCTTACAGGGGAACAGACCCAGTACTTC.

This clonotype was counted between two and nine times. The chain combines TRBV4-1 with TRBJ1-1; a weak D match, TRBD1 (5 bases). Trimming removed 2 bases at V and 1 base at J, with 17 bases between. The CDR3 has 17 residues. Per the germline V gene, CDR1 is MGHRA and CDR2 is YSYEKL. Here the CDR3 DNA reads TGCGCCAGCAGCCAACCGAGGCGCAGGGCGGCGAACACTGAAGCTTTCTTT. Its protein product is CASSQPRRRAANTEAFF.

This clonotype came up a few times. This chain links TRBV11-2 with TRBJ2-1; possible D gene TRBD1, 6 bases. Germline V gene data show CDR1 as SGHAT and CDR2 as FQNNGV. V lost 0 bases, J lost 8 bases, and 23 bases lay in between. The CDR3 runs 18 residues. The CDR3 loop reads CASSLEYWGLANDDEQFF. For the CDR3, the DNA is TGTGCCAGCAGCTTAGAGTATTGGGGGCTAGCTAATGACGATGAGCAGTTCTTC.

The rearrangement links TRBV6-5 to TRBJ2-2; D ambiguous. Germline CDR1 reads MNHEY; CDR2 reads SVGAGI. Trimming stripped 2 bases from V and 9 bases from J, with 13 bases between. This CDR3 has 14 residues. In nucleotides, the CDR3 is TGTGCCAGCAGTTACGGCAGTGGCTCATGGGAGCTGTTTTTT. Residues: CASSYGSGSWELFF.

CDR3 coding DNA: TGTGCCAGCAGCGTAGAAGGAGGGGGCAGGGTGGCTTTCTTT. Its translation is CASSVEGGGRVAFF. The V gene is TRBV9, the J gene TRBJ1-1, with TRBD1 matching 7 bases. The V segment lost 0 bases and the J segment 11 bases; nucleotides outside the gene matches: 10. The CDR3 loop spans 14 amino acids. The germline V gene encodes CDR1 SGDLS and CDR2 YYNGEE.

The V gene is TRBV6-2 or TRBV6-3, the J gene TRBJ2-7; maybe TRBD1 (6 bases). Germline V gene data show CDR1 as MNHEY and CDR2 as SVGEGT. CDR3 length: 15 residues. Trimming removed 6 bases at V and 4 bases at J, with 19 bases between. The CDR3 coding sequence is TGTGCCAGCAGCCAAGGGAGTAACAGGGATTACGAGCAGTACTTC. It translates to CASSQGSNRDYEQYF.

In nucleotides, the CDR3 is TGCAGTGCCAACAGACTAGCGGGGGGGCCGGATACGCAGTATTTT. Its protein is CSANRLAGGPDTQYF. The chain uses TRBV20-1 and TRBJ2-3, with 14 positions matching TRBD2. The ends lost 6 bases at V and 6 bases at J; junction bases unmatched: 8. This CDR3 is built from 15 residues. The germline V gene encodes CDR1 DFQATT and CDR2 SNEGSKA (reference sequence).